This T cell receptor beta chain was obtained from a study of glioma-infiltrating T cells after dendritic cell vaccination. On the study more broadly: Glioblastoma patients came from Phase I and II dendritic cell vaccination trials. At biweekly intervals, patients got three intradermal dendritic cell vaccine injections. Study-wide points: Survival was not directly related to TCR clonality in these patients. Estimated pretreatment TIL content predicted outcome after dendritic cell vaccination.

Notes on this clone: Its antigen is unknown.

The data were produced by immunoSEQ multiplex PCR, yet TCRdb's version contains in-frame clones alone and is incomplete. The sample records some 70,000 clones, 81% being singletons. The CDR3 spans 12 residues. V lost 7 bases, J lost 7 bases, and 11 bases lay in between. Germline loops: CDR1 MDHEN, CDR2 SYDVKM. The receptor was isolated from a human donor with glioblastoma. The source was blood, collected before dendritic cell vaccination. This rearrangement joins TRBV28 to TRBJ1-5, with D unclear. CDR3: CASTTGWQPQHF. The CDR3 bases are TGTGCCAGCACTACTGGTTGGCAGCCCCAGCATTTT.